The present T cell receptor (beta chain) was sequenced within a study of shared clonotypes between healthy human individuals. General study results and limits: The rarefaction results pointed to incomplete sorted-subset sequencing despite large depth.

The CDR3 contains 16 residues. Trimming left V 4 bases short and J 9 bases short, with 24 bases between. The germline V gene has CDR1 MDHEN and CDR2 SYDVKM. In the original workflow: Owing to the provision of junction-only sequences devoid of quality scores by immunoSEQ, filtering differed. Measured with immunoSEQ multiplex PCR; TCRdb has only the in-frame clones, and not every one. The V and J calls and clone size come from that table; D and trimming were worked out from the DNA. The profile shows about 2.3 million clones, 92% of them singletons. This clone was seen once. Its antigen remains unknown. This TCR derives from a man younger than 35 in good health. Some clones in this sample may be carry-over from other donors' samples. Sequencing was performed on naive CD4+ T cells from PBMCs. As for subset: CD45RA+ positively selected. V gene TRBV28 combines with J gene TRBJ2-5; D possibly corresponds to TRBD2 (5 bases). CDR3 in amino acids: CASSSPDSPREAPQYF. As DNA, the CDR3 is TGTGCCAGCAGTTCTCCGGACTCCCCAAGAGAAGCGCCCCAGTACTTC.